This is a list of T cell receptor beta chains from one sample in a study of blood T cell repertoires in COVID-19. Libraries were prepared by immunoSEQ multiplex PCR; TCRdb keeps only in-frame clonotypes and omits some of them. The sample gives roughly 64,000 clones, 90% of which show up once; about 9.1% is in the top ten. Sequencing was carried out using peripheral blood. The source is a woman aged 80 or older with active COVID-19. Each CDR3 is given without its conserved first and last residue.

V,J,CDR3
TRBV10-1,TRBJ2-3,ASSFSGSTDTQY
TRBV20-1,TRBJ2-7,SASIRGSSYEQY
TRBV27,TRBJ1-2,ASSSDRNGYT
TRBV5-1,TRBJ1-6,ASSLEGGSPLH
TRBV3-1/TRBV3-2,TRBJ1-2,ASSQVKESYGYT
TRBV5-4,TRBJ1-3,ASSLDSSGNTIY
TRBV7-7,TRBJ2-5,ASSSRRSGETQY
TRBV5-4,TRBJ2-3,ASSSIAGATSTDTQY
TRBV6-6,TRBJ2-7,ASSYSKEVNGEQY
TRBV6-5,TRBJ2-2,ASTSWGAGELF
TRBV28,TRBJ1-2,ASSFVSRDGYT
TRBV15,TRBJ2-1,ATSVRDSRNEQF
TRBV28,TRBJ2-3,ASDPGLGTDTQY
TRBV14,TRBJ2-1,ASSPGLVFHNEQF
TRBV10-3,TRBJ2-1,ACSGTTDNEQF
TRBV6-1,TRBJ1-2,ASSEFGGANYGYT
TRBV2,TRBJ1-2,ASSRDRGGYT
TRBV5-1,TRBJ2-2,ASSLRGLAGGPGNTGELF
TRBV6-5,TRBJ2-2,ASSHGTGELF
TRBV27,TRBJ2-2,ASSLLAGVGGELF
TRBV3-1/TRBV3-2,TRBJ2-1,ASSQVRGYNEQF
TRBV19,TRBJ2-5,ASSIEPNVETQY
TRBV4-1,TRBJ2-7,ASSQFIAGSSYEQY
TRBV5-1,TRBJ2-5,ASSLSEGPAGTQY
TRBV7-8,TRBJ2-2,ASSSTVNTGELF